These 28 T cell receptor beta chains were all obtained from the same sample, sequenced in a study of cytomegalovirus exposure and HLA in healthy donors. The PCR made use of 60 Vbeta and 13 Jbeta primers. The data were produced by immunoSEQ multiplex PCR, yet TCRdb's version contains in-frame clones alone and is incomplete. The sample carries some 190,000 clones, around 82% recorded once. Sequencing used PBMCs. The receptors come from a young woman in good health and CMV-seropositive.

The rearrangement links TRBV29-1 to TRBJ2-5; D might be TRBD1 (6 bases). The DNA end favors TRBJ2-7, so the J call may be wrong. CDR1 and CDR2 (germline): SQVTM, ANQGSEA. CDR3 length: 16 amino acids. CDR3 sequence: CSVEEALGGVTYEQYF. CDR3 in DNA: TGCAGCGTTGAAGAGGCGCTAGGGGGAGTAACCTACGAGCAGTACTTC.

In DNA form, the CDR3 reads TGTGCCAGCAGCCAAGGTGGCGGAGATGCGGGGTCGGGCGAGCAGTACTTC. This translates into CASSQGGGDAGSGEQYF. The chain uses TRBV4-2 and TRBJ2-7; D is perhaps TRBD2 (6 bases). The V and J ends lost 1 base and 6 bases respectively, with 22 bases between them. In germline, CDR1 is LGHNA, CDR2 YNFKEQ. The CDR3 extends over 17 amino acids.

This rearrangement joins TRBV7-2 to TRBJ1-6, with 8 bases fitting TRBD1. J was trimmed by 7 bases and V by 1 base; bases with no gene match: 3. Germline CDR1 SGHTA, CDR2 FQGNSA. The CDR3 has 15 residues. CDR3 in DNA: TGTGCCAGCAGCTTAGTAGGGACAGGCAATTCACCCCTCCACTTT. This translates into CASSLVGTGNSPLHF.

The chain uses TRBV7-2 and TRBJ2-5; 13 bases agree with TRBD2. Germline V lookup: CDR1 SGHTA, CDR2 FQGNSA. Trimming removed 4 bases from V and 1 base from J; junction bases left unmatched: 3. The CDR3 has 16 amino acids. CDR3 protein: CASSSRLAGGQETQYF. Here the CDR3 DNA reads TGTGCCAGCAGCTCCCGACTAGCGGGGGGCCAAGAGACCCAGTACTTC.

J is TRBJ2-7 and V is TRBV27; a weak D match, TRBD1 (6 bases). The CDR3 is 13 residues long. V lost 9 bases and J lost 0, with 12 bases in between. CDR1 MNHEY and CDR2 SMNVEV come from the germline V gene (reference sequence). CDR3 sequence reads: CASADSNSYEQYF. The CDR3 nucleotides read TGTGCCAGTGCGGACAGTAACTCCTACGAGCAGTACTTC.

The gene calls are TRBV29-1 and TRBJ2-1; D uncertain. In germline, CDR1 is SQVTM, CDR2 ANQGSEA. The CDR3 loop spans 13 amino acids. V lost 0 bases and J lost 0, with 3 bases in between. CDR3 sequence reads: CSVEDNSYNEQFF. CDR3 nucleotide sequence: TGCAGCGTTGAAGACAACTCCTACAATGAGCAGTTCTTC.

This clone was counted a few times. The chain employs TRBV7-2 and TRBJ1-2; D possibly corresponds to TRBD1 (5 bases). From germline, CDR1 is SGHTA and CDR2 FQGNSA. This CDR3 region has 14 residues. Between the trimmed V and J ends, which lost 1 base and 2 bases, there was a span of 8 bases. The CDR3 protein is CASSLVRGNYGYTF. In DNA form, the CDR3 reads TGTGCCAGCAGCTTAGTTCGGGGGAACTATGGCTACACCTTC.

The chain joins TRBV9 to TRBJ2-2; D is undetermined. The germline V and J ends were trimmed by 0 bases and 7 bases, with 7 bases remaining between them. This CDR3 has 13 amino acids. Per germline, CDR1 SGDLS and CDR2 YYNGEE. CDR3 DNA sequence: TGTGCCAGCAGCGTAGGTCCCGGCGGGGAGCTGTTTTTT. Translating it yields CASSVGPGGELFF.

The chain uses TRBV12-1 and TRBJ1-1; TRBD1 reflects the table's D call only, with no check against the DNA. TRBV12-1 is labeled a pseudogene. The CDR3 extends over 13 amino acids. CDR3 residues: CASKPRGNTEAFF. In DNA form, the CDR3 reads TGTGCCAGCAAACCCAGGGGGAACACTGAAGCTTTCTTT.

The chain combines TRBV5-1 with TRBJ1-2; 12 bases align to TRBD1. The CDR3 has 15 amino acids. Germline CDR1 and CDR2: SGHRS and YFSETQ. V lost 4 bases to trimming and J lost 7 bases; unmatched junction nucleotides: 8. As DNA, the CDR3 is TGCGCCAGCAGCCGGGACAGGGGGCCCTCCTCTGGCTACACCTTC. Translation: CASSRDRGPSSGYTF. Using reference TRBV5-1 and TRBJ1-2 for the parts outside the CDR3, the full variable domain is KAGVTQTPRYLIKTRGQQVTLSCSPISGHRSVSWYQQTPGQGLQFLFEYFSETQRNKGNFPGRFSGRQFSNSRSEMNVSTLELGDSALYLCASSRDRGPSSGYTFGSGTRLTVV.

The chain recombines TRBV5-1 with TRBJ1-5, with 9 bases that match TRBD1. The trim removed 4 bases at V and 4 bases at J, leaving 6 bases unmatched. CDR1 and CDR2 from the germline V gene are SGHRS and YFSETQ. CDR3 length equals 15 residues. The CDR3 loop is CASSIQGAPNQPQHF. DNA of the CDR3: TGCGCCAGCAGCATACAGGGGGCCCCAAATCAGCCCCAGCATTTT.

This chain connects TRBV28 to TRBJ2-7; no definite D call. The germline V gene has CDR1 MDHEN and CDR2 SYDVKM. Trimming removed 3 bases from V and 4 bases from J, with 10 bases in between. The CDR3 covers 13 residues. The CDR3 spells CASSFRVSYEQYF. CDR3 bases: TGTGCCAGCAGTTTTCGGGTTTCATACGAGCAGTACTTC.

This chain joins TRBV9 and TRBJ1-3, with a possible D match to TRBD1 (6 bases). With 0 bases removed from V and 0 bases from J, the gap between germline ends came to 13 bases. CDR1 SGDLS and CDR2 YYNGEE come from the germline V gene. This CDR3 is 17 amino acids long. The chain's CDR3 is CASSVASGHSSGNTIYF. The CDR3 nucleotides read TGTGCCAGCAGCGTAGCTTCGGGACACAGCTCTGGAAACACCATATATTTT.

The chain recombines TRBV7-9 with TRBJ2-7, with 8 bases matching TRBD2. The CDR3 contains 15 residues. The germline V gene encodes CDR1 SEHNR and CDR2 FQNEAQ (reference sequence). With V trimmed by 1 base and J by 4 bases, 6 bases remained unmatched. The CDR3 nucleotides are TGTGCCAGCAGCTTAGTCCAGCGGGGGAATTACGAGCAGTACTTC. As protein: CASSLVQRGNYEQYF.

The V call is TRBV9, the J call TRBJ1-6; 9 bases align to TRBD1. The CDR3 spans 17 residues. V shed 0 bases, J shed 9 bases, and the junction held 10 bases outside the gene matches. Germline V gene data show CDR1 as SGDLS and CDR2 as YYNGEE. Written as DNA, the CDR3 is TGTGCCAGCAGCGTAGAGCCGGATGACAGGGGGAGTTCACCCCTCCACTTT. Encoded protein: CASSVEPDDRGSSPLHF. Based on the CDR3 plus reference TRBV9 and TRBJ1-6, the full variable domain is DSGVTQTPKHLITATGQRVTLRCSPRSGDLSVYWYQQSLDQGLQFLIQYYNGEERAKGNILERFSAQQFPDLHSELNLSSLELGDSALYFCASSVEPDDRGSSPLHFGNGTRLTVT.

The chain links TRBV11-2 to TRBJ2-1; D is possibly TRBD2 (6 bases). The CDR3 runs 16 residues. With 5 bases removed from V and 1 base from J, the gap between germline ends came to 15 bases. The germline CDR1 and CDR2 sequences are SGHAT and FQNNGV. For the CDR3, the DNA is TGTGCCAGCAGCACCCACGCGGGGTGGTCCTACAATGAGCAGTTCTTC. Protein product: CASSTHAGWSYNEQFF.

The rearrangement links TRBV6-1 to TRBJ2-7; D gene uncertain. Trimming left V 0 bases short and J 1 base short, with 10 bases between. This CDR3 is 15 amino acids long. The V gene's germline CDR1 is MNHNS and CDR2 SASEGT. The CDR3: CASSEARSRSYEQYF. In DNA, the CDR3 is TGTGCCAGCAGTGAAGCGCGGTCCCGTTCCTACGAGCAGTACTTC.

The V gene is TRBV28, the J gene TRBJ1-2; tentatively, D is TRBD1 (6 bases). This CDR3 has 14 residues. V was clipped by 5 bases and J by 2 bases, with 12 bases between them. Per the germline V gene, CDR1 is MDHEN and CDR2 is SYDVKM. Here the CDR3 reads CASSVYRANYGYTF. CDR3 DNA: TGTGCCAGCAGTGTCTACAGGGCAAACTATGGCTACACCTTC.

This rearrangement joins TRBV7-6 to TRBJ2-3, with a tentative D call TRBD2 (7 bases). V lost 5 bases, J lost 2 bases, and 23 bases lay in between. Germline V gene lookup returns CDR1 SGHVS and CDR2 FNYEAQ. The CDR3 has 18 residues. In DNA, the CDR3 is TGTGCCAGCAGCCTAATGGGGGGGCCACGCCGCGACACAGATACGCAGTATTTT. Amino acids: CASSLMGGPRRDTDTQYF.

CDR3 sequence (DNA): TGTGCCAGCAGCACAGGGTCCTACGAGCAGTACTTC. It encodes CASSTGSYEQYF. The rearrangement joins TRBV6-6 to TRBJ2-5; tentative D call: TRBD1 (6 bases). The J call is doubtful: the DNA matches TRBJ2-7 better. The CDR3 contains 12 residues. Germline CDR1 and CDR2: MNHNY and SVGAGI (reference sequence).

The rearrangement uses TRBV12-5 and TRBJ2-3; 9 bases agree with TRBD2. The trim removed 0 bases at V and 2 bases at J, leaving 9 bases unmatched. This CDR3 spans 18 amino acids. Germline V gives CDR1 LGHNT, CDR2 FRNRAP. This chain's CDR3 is CASGLVPSGVSFTDTQYF. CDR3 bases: TGTGCTAGTGGTTTGGTCCCTAGCGGGGTTTCCTTCACAGATACGCAGTATTTT.

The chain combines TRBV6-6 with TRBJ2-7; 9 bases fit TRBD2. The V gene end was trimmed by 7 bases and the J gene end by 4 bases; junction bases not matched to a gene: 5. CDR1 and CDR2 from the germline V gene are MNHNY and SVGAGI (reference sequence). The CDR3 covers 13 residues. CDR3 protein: CASTLAGSYEQYF. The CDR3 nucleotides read TGTGCCAGCACCCTAGCGGGGAGTTACGAGCAGTACTTC.

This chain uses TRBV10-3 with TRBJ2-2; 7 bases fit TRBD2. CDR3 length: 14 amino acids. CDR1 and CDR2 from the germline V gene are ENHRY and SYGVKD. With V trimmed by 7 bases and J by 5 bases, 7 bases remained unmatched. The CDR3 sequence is CAITGGGTTGELFF. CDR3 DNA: TGTGCCATCACCGGGGGAGGGACGACCGGGGAGCTGTTTTTT.

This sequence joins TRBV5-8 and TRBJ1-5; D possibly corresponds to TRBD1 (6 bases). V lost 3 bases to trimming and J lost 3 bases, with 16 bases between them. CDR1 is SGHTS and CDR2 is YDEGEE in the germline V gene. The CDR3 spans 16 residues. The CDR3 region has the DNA TGTGCCAGCAGCTCCACAGGGAGGGGGATCAATCAGCCCCAGCATTTT. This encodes CASSSTGRGINQPQHF. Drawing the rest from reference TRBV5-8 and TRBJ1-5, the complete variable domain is EAGVTQSPTHLIKTRGQQATLRCSPISGHTSVYWYQQALGLGLQFLLWYDEGEERNRGNFPPRFSGRQFPNYSSELNVNALELEDSALYLCASSSTGRGINQPQHFGDGTRLSIL.

The CDR3 loop reads CASSSYRGGGVETQYF. The CDR3 nucleotides are TGTGCCAGCAGCTCCTACCGGGGGGGCGGGGTAGAGACCCAGTACTTC. The chain uses TRBV5-8 and TRBJ2-5; 8 bases map to TRBD2. The germline V gene encodes CDR1 SGHTS and CDR2 YDEGEE. V trimming: 3 bases; J trimming: 4 bases; junction bases outside the gene matches: 11. The CDR3 length is 16 residues. Full variable domain (missing parts from reference TRBV5-8 and TRBJ2-5): EAGVTQSPTHLIKTRGQQATLRCSPISGHTSVYWYQQALGLGLQFLLWYDEGEERNRGNFPPRFSGRQFPNYSSELNVNALELEDSALYLCASSSYRGGGVETQYFGPGTRLLVL.

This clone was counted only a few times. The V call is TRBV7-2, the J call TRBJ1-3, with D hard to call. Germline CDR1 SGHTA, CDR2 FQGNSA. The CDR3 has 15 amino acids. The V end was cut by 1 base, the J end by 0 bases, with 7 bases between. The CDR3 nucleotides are TGTGCCAGCAGCTTAGGCCCGGGCTCTGGAAACACCATATATTTT. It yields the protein CASSLGPGSGNTIYF.

The CDR3, as DNA: TGTGCCACCGGACTAGCGGGCGAGGAGACCCAGTACTTC. It translates to CATGLAGEETQYF. The rearrangement joins TRBV6-1 to TRBJ2-5, with 11 nucleotides matching TRBD2. The CDR3 is 13 amino acids. The junction had 6 bases not matched to a gene; V was cut back by 10 bases and J by 5 bases. Germline CDR1 and CDR2: MNHNS and SASEGT.

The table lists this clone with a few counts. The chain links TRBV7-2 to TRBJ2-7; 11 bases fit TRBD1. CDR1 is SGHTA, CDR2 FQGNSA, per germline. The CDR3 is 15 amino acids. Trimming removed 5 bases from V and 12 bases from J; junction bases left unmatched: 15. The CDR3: CASSNLDPDRGRLYF. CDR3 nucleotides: TGTGCCAGCAGCAACTTGGATCCGGACAGGGGGCGGTTGTACTTC.